This TCR beta chain was identified in a study of a mutant IDH1 vaccine in newly diagnosed glioma. About the research overall: Vaccination of patients was performed eight times, in weeks 1, 3, 5, 7, 11, 15, 19 and 23. Radiotherapy, temozolomide, or both had been given previously, and both were given to most.

TCRdb's table, derived via immunoSEQ multiplex PCR, lists solely in-frame clones and lacks some. This sample has around 40,000 clones, with 60% to 85% found just once. V dropped 3 bases and J dropped 5 bases, with 16 bases sitting between them. Germline V gene lookup returns CDR1 SQVTM and CDR2 ANQGSEA. This CDR3 comprises 14 residues. Time point meaning: week 23, last vaccination. One vaccine dose held 300 ug of mutant IDH1 20-mer peptide and came with topical imiquimod. The study's findings and limits: Pseudoprogression apparently lacked any relation to changes in top peripheral T cell clonotypes.

This clone was counted between two and nine times. Its matching antigen is unknown. This material consisted of PBMCs, taken from a glioma patient whose treatment included an IDH1 peptide vaccine. V usage is TRBV29-1 and J usage is TRBJ1-2, with D unclear. The sequence derives from a woman in her 40s with glioma. Some clones in this sample may be carry-over from other donors' samples. The CDR3 bases are TGCAGCGTTGACGAGGCAGAGGGCTCGTATGGCTACACCTTC. The encoded protein is CSVDEAEGSYGYTF.